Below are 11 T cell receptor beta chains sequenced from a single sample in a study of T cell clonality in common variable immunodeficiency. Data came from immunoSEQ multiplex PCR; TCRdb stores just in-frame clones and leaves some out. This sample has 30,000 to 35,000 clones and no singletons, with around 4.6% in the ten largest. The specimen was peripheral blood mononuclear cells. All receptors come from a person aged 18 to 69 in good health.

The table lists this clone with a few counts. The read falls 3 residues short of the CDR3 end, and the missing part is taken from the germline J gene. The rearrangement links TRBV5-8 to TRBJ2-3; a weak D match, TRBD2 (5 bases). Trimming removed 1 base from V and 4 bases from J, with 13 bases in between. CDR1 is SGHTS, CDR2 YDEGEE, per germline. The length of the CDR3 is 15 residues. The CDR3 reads CASSLNLRGSDTQYF. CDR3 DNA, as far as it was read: TGTGCCAGCAGCTTGAACCTCCGGGGTTCAGATACG.

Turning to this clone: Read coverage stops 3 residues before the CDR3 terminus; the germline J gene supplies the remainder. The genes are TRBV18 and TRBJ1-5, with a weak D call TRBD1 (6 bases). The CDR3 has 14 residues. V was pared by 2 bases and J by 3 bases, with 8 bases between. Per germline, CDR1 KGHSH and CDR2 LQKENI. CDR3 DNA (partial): TGTGCCAGCTCACCAGGACAGTCCAATCAGCCC. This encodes CASSPGQSNQP. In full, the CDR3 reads CASSPGQSNQPQHF.

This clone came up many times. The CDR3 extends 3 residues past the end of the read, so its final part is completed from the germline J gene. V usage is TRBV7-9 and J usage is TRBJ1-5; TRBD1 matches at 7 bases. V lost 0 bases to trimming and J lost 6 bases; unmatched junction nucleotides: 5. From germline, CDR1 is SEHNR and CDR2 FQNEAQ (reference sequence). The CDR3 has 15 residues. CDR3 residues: CASSLAGTGVQPQHF. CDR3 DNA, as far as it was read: TGTGCCAGCAGCTTAGCCGGCACAGGGGTTCAGCCC.

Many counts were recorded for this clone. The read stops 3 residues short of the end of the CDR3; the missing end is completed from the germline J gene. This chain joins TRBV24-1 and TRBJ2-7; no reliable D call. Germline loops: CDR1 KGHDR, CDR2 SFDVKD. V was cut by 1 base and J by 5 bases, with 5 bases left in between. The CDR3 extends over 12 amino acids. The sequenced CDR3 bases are TGTGCCACCAGTGATTTAACGGACGAG. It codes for CATSDLTDE. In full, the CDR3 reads CATSDLTDEQYF.

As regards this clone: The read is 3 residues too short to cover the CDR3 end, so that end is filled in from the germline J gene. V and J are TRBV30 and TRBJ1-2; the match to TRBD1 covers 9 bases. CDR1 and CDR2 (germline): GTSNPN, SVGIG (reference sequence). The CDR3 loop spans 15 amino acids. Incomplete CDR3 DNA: TGTGCCTGGTCCGGGACAGGGACCTCGAGGGGCGGC. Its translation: CAWSGTGTSRGG. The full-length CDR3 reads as CAWSGTGTSRGGYTF.

Incomplete CDR3 DNA: TGTGCCAGCTCCCTACCCCTAGCGGGTGCCCGACCGGGCGTTAATACG. Translating gives CASSLPLAGARPGVNT. The whole CDR3 sequence reads CASSLPLAGARPGVNTQYF. This sequence joins TRBV18 and TRBJ2-3; 8 bases are shared with TRBD2. The read falls 3 residues short of the CDR3 end, and the missing part is taken from the germline J gene. The CDR3 spans 19 residues. From germline, CDR1 is KGHSH and CDR2 LQKENI. V was clipped by 6 bases and J by 7 bases; unmatched bases: 24.

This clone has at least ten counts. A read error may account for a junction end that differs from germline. The covered CDR3 bases are TGTGCTAGCAGCCACGATGGACAGGGAGGCACC. Encoded protein: CASSHDGQGGT. In full, the CDR3 is CASSHDGQGGTQYF. The V gene is TRBV7-7, the J gene TRBJ2-5; 8 nucleotides agree with TRBD1. The CDR3 end lies 3 residues beyond the end of the read and is filled in from the germline J gene. The germline CDR1 and CDR2 sequences are SSHAT and FNYEAQ (reference sequence). CDR3 size: 14 residues.

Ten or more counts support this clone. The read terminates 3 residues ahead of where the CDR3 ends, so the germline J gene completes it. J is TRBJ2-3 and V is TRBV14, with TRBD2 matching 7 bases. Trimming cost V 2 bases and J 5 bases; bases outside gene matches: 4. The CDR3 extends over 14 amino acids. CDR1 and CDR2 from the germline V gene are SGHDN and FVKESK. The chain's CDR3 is CASSQLAEGDTQYF. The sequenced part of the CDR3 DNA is TGTGCCAGCAGCCAACTAGCGGAGGGAGATACG.

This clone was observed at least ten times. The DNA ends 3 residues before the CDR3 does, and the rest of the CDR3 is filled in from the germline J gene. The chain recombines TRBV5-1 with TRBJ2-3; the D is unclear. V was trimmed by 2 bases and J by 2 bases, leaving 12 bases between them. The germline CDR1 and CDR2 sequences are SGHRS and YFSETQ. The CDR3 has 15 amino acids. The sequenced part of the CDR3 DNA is TGCGCCAGCAGCTTAGGCGGAAGCCCCACAGATACG. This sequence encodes CASSLGGSPTDT. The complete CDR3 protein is CASSLGGSPTDTQYF.

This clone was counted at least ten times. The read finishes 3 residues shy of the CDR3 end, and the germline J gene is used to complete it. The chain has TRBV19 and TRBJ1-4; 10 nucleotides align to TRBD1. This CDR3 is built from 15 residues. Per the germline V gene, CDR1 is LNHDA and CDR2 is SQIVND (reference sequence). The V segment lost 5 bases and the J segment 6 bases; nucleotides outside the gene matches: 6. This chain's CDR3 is CASSFSTGGHEKLFF. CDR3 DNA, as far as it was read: TGTGCCAGTAGTTTTTCGACAGGGGGCCATGAAAAA. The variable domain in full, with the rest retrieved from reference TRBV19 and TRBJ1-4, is DGGITQSPKYLFRKEGQNVTLSCEQNLNHDAMYWYRQDPGQGLRLIYYSQIVNDFQKGDIAEGYSVSREKKESFPLTVTSAQKNPTAFYLCASSFSTGGHEKLFFGSGTQLSVL.

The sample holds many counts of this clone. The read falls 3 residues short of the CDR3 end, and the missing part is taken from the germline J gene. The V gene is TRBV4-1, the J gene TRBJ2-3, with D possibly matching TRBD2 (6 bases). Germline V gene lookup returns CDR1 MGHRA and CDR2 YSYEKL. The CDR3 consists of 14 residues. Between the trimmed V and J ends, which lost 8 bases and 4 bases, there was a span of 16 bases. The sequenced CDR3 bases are TGCGCCAGCGGGCCGGCTAGCGAACCAGATACG. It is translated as CASGPASEPDT. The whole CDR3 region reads CASGPASEPDTQYF.